Below, 27 T cell receptor beta chains from the same sample are listed, as sequenced in a study of beta chain features in type 1 diabetes. Expressed TCRB transcripts were sequenced because the isolated RNA had all been reverse transcribed beforehand. Repertoires were generated with immunoSEQ multiplex PCR, while TCRdb's copy carries only in-frame clones and drops some. Of about 180,000 clones in the sample, roughly an eighth were seen once. The sequenced sample was central memory CD4+ T cells from blood. The receptors shown here come from a woman aged 18-29 years in good health.

This chain joins TRBV2 and TRBJ2-1, with D perhaps TRBD2 (6 bases). V was cut by 3 bases and J by 6 bases, with 21 bases left in between. Germline CDR1 is SNHLY and CDR2 is FYNNEI. This CDR3 spans 17 amino acids. The chain's CDR3 is CASSDFPGPQGGNEQFF. DNA for the CDR3: TGTGCCAGCAGTGATTTTCCGGGACCCCAGGGAGGCAATGAGCAGTTCTTC.

This clone was observed a handful of times. The chain joins TRBV6-5 to TRBJ2-7; the D is unclear. This CDR3 has 14 residues. V dropped 4 bases and J dropped 5 bases, with 15 bases sitting between them. CDR1 is MNHEY, CDR2 SVGAGI, per germline. The CDR3 region is CASSFTSLGHEQYF. The CDR3 nucleotides are TGTGCCAGCAGTTTCACCTCGCTAGGCCACGAGCAGTACTTC.

The chain carries TRBV4-3 and TRBJ2-6, with D maybe TRBD1 (6 bases). From germline, CDR1 is LGHNA and CDR2 YSLEER. The CDR3 runs 17 residues. V dropped 4 bases and J dropped 3 bases, with 16 bases sitting between them. The CDR3 region has the DNA TGCGCCAGCAGCCCTTCCTCTACAGGGCATGGGGCCAACGTCCTGACTTTC. Protein sequence: CASSPSSTGHGANVLTF.

The chain has TRBV7-2 and TRBJ2-7; 13 bases map to TRBD2. The CDR3 runs 17 residues. V was clipped by 2 bases and J by 1 base; unmatched bases: 5. CDR1 is SGHTA, CDR2 FQGNSA, per germline. The CDR3 spells CASSLSGLAGPSYEQYF. The CDR3 nucleotides are TGTGCCAGCAGCTTATCGGGACTAGCGGGACCATCCTACGAGCAGTACTTC. The full variable domain, completed using reference TRBV7-2 and TRBJ2-7, is GAGVSQSPSNKVTEKGKDVELRCDPISGHTALYWYRQSLGQGLEFLIYFQGNSAPDKSGLPSDRFSAERTGGSVSTLTIQRTQQEDSAVYLCASSLSGLAGPSYEQYFGPGTRLTVT.

This clone was counted between two and nine times. The V gene is TRBV4-2, the J gene TRBJ2-4; TRBD2 matches 14 bases. The CDR3 is 18 amino acids. V dropped 0 bases and J dropped 6; count of bases not matched to a gene: 7. The germline V gene encodes CDR1 LGHNA and CDR2 YNFKEQ. CDR3 residues: CASSQEGTSGRVRNIQYF. CDR3 in DNA: TGTGCCAGCAGCCAAGAGGGGACTAGCGGGAGAGTGAGAAACATTCAGTACTTC.

This clone was observed once. The chain recombines TRBV7-9 with TRBJ2-1; 7 bases line up with TRBD1. The CDR3 is made up of 12 amino acids. In germline, CDR1 is SEHNR, CDR2 FQNEAQ (reference sequence). V lost 4 bases, J lost 7 bases, and 1 base stayed unmatched. CDR3 coding DNA: TGTGCCAGCAGCTCCAGGGGGAATGAGCAGTTCTTC. Amino acids: CASSSRGNEQFF.

The chain has TRBV5-8 and TRBJ2-7, with TRBD1 matching 8 bases. This CDR3 contains 14 residues. The V segment lost 0 bases and the J segment 2 bases; nucleotides outside the gene matches: 1. Germline CDR1 is SGHTS and CDR2 is YDEGEE. The CDR3 region is CASSLGTGPYEQYF. The CDR3 DNA reads as TGTGCCAGCAGCTTGGGGACAGGGCCCTACGAGCAGTACTTC.

The chain joins TRBV28 to TRBJ2-7, with D possibly being TRBD1 (6 bases). The germline CDR1 and CDR2 sequences are MDHEN and SYDVKM. Trimming stripped 6 bases from V and 2 bases from J, with 17 bases between. The CDR3 extends over 15 amino acids. CDR3 coding DNA: TGTGCCAGCAGAGATGGGACAAGAAGTACCTACGAGCAGTACTTC. Its protein product is CASRDGTRSTYEQYF. Filled out from reference TRBV28 and TRBJ2-7, the complete variable domain reads DVKVTQSSRYLVKRTGEKVFLECVQDMDHENMFWYRQDPGLGLRLIYFSYDVKMKEKGDIPEGYSVSREKKERFSLILESASTNQTSMYLCASRDGTRSTYEQYFGPGTRLTVT.

The V and J genes are TRBV6-1 and TRBJ2-1; 7 bases are a match to TRBD1. The CDR3 totals 14 residues. After removal of 6 bases from V and 0 bases from J, the junction contained 2 bases not matched to a gene. Germline V gene sequence: CDR1 MNHNS, CDR2 SASEGT. This CDR3 is CASRRQGSYNEQFF. Written as DNA, the CDR3 is TGTGCCAGCAGACGACAGGGCTCCTACAATGAGCAGTTCTTC.

This CDR3 reads CASSRTSGREETQYF. CDR3 DNA: TGTGCCAGCAGCCGGACTAGCGGGAGGGAAGAGACCCAGTACTTC. The genes are TRBV28 and TRBJ2-5; 15 bases agree with TRBD2. The CDR3 runs to 15 residues. CDR1 MDHEN and CDR2 SYDVKM come from the germline V gene. J lost 3 bases, V lost 6 bases, and 2 bases had no gene match.

CDR3 bases: TGTGCCAGCAGCTTAAACAGGGGGCCGGGGACCGGGGAGCTGTTTTTT. This encodes CASSLNRGPGTGELFF. The V call is TRBV7-9, the J call TRBJ2-2; TRBD1 matches at 9 bases. The CDR3 length is 16 residues. Germline V gene sequence: CDR1 SEHNR, CDR2 FQNEAQ (reference sequence). Trimming took 2 bases from V and 5 from J; bases not matched to a gene: 6.

The chain carries TRBV10-3 and TRBJ1-4; D is perhaps TRBD1 (6 bases). The CDR3 loop spans 11 amino acids. From germline, CDR1 is ENHRY and CDR2 SYGVKD. Deletions cut 10 bases from V and 8 bases from J, with 11 bases between. The CDR3 DNA reads as TGTGCCACCAGGACAGAAGAAAAACTGTTTTTT. Its protein is CATRTEEKLFF.

The chain uses TRBV29-1 and TRBJ2-5; 13 bases fit TRBD2. This CDR3 has 14 amino acids. Looked up from germline, CDR1 is SQVTM and CDR2 is ANQGSEA. V was pared by 4 bases and J by 5 bases, with 4 bases of the junction left unmatched. This CDR3 is CSVVGLAGMETQYF. CDR3 DNA sequence: TGCAGCGTTGTGGGACTAGCGGGAATGGAGACCCAGTACTTC.

Only one count was recorded for this clone. V and J are TRBV11-2 and TRBJ2-7, with D possibly matching TRBD2 (5 bases). V lost 5 bases, J lost 7 bases, and 15 bases lay in between. CDR3 size: 13 residues. CDR1 is SGHAT and CDR2 is FQNNGV in the germline V gene. The CDR3 nucleotides read TGTGCCAGCAGCCCCCACACTAGATTTGAGCAGTACTTC. Its protein is CASSPHTRFEQYF.

V is TRBV23-1 and J is TRBJ2-1; D is uncertain. TRBV23-1 is designated an ORF whose function remains uncertain. This CDR3 is 16 amino acids long. V lost 0 bases to trimming and J lost 5 bases, with 14 bases between them. The CDR3: CASSQSSTEGDNEQFF. CDR3 sequence (DNA): TGCGCCAGCAGTCAATCTAGTACAGAAGGCGACAATGAGCAGTTCTTC.

The genes are TRBV6-6 and TRBJ2-5, with TRBD2 matching 7 bases. There are 16 residues in the CDR3. With V trimmed by 5 bases and J by 4 bases, 13 bases remained unmatched. Germline CDR1 and CDR2: MNHNY and SVGAGI (reference sequence). CDR3 nucleotide sequence: TGTGCCAGCAGTCATCCCCTCCTCGGGAGGAGAGAGACCCAGTACTTC. This translates into CASSHPLLGRRETQYF.

The chain joins TRBV30 to TRBJ1-4; 7 positions match TRBD1. The germline V gene encodes CDR1 GTSNPN and CDR2 SVGIG (reference sequence). This CDR3 spans 15 amino acids. The trim removed 3 bases at V and 5 bases at J, leaving 9 bases unmatched. As DNA, the CDR3 is TGTGCCTGGAGAATACCGGGACAGCGAAATGAAAAACTGTTTTTT. It is translated as CAWRIPGQRNEKLFF.

The table lists this clone with many counts. This chain uses TRBV6-1 with TRBJ2-7, with 10 bases lining up with TRBD2. This CDR3 has 14 amino acids. Germline V gene lookup returns CDR1 MNHNS and CDR2 SASEGT. Trimming took 7 bases from V and 2 from J; bases not matched to a gene: 5. The DNA of the CDR3 is TGTGCCAGCATCTGGACTAGCGGACCCTACGAGCAGTACTTC. It yields the protein CASIWTSGPYEQYF.

This clone was observed a few times. J is TRBJ1-1 and V is TRBV29-1; TRBD1 matches 7 bases. The V gene's germline CDR1 is SQVTM and CDR2 ANQGSEA. The CDR3 extends over 12 amino acids. The junction had 9 bases not matched to a gene; V was cut back by 7 bases and J by 7 bases. CDR3 sequence: CSAKQGRDEAFF. The CDR3 DNA reads as TGCAGCGCCAAACAGGGGAGAGATGAAGCTTTCTTT.

The sample holds a few counts of this clone. V usage is TRBV30 and J usage is TRBJ1-1; D gene uncertain. V was cut by 1 base and J by 1 base, with 7 bases left in between. Germline-derived CDR1 and CDR2 are GTSNPN and SVGIG (reference sequence). The CDR3 covers 13 residues. The CDR3 loop reads CAWSGRRNTEAFF. CDR3 bases: TGTGCCTGGAGTGGACGGAGGAACACTGAAGCTTTCTTT. The whole variable domain, filled in from reference TRBV30 and TRBJ1-1, reads SQTIHQWPATLVQPVGSPLSLECTVEGTSNPNLYWYRQAAGRGLQLLFYSVGIGQISSEVPQNLSASRPQDRQFILSSKKLLLSDSGFYLCAWSGRRNTEAFFGQGTRLTVV.

Only a few counts were recorded for this clone. The chain couples TRBV28 to TRBJ2-7, with TRBD1 matching over 7 bases. The junction had 3 bases not matched to a gene; V was cut back by 6 bases and J by 4 bases. From germline, CDR1 is MDHEN and CDR2 SYDVKM. This CDR3 has 12 residues. The CDR3 sequence: CASSQGEYEQYF. CDR3 coding DNA: TGTGCCAGCAGCCAGGGGGAATACGAGCAGTACTTC.

V gene TRBV5-4 combines with J gene TRBJ2-3, with D unclear. The CDR3 loop spans 14 amino acids. V was trimmed by 5 bases and J by 4 bases, leaving 14 bases between them. Germline V gene sequence: CDR1 SGHNT, CDR2 YYREEE (reference sequence). This CDR3 is CASRLNRGADTQYF. Here the CDR3 DNA reads TGTGCCAGCAGACTCAACCGAGGCGCAGATACGCAGTATTTT.

This clone has only a few counts. The chain recombines TRBV6-6 with TRBJ2-3; D is uncertain. The CDR3 runs 15 residues. V was clipped by 6 bases and J by 0 bases, with 13 bases between them. Germline loops: CDR1 MNHNY, CDR2 SVGAGI (reference sequence). The CDR3, as DNA: TGTGCCAGCAGAGATCACTATAGCAGCACAGATACGCAGTATTTT. Translating gives CASRDHYSSTDTQYF.

This chain connects TRBV5-5 to TRBJ2-5; 8 nucleotides match TRBD2. The CDR3 length is 16 residues. From germline, CDR1 is SGHKS and CDR2 YYEKEE (reference sequence). J lost 2 bases, V lost 0 bases, and 6 bases had no gene match. CDR3 amino acids: CASSLAAAGGQETQYF. Written as DNA, the CDR3 is TGTGCCAGCAGCTTGGCAGCGGCGGGAGGTCAAGAGACCCAGTACTTC. Full variable domain (missing parts from reference TRBV5-5 and TRBJ2-5): DAGVTQSPTHLIKTRGQQVTLRCSPISGHKSVSWYQQVLGQGPQFIFQYYEKEERGRGNFPDRFSARQFPNYSSELNVNALLLGDSALYLCASSLAAAGGQETQYFGPGTRLLVL.

The rearrangement links TRBV30 to TRBJ2-7; maybe TRBD1 (6 bases). Trimming cost V 0 bases and J 1 base, with 16 bases left between them. CDR1 is GTSNPN and CDR2 is SVGIG in the germline V gene (reference sequence). The CDR3 has 16 residues. The CDR3 protein is CAWSVRSARGSYEQYF. In nucleotides, the CDR3 is TGTGCCTGGAGTGTACGGTCGGCTAGGGGGTCCTACGAGCAGTACTTC.

This chain links TRBV27 with TRBJ2-1; 7 nucleotides align to TRBD2. CDR1 is MNHEY and CDR2 is SMNVEV in the germline V gene (reference sequence). The CDR3 spans 17 residues. V lost 1 base and J lost 5; bases outside the gene matches: 11. The CDR3 here is CASSLYPFGGRDNEQFF. The DNA of the CDR3 is TGTGCCAGCAGTTTATACCCCTTTGGCGGGAGAGACAATGAGCAGTTCTTC.

This clone appeared a few times. The rearrangement links TRBV30 to TRBJ2-7; no clear D. The CDR3 sequence is 11 residues long. The ends were cut back, 2 bases at V and 6 bases at J, with 8 bases in the middle. Germline V lookup: CDR1 GTSNPN, CDR2 SVGIG (reference sequence). The CDR3 nucleotides read TGTGCCTGGAGTACACCCCTCGAGCAGTACTTC. Protein sequence: CAWSTPLEQYF.